Sequencing of this TCR beta chain was carried out in a study of T cell responses to AZD1222 COVID-19 vaccine. In the study overall: Some second doses came at about 4 weeks and others at about 12 weeks; these were pooled.

Overall study findings and caveats: Distributed over spike, vaccine-associated CD4 TCRs predominated at 160-218 and 743-854. Regions left unmutated in variants are reportedly the target of nearly half of spike-specific TCRs. Only 6 or 7 AZD1222 recipients tested seropositive at baseline.

Method: immunoSEQ multiplex PCR; TCRdb's copy keeps in-frame clones and lacks some. This sample has roughly 44,000 clones, with 83% found just once. Comments on this clone: Antigen specificity is unknown.

The V end lost 10 bases, the J end lost 5 bases, and 17 bases lay between the germline ends. Germline V gene data show CDR1 as WNHNN and CDR2 as SYGVQD (reference sequence). The CDR3 consists of 13 residues. Material: peripheral blood, obtained on day 0 of AZD1222 vaccination. J is TRBJ1-1 and V is TRBV10-1; D perhaps matches TRBD1 (5 bases). The clonotype comes from an adult in good health. This chain's CDR3 is CATSSGASTEAFF. The CDR3 DNA reads TGCGCCACCTCAAGTGGGGCCAGTACTGAAGCTTTCTTT.